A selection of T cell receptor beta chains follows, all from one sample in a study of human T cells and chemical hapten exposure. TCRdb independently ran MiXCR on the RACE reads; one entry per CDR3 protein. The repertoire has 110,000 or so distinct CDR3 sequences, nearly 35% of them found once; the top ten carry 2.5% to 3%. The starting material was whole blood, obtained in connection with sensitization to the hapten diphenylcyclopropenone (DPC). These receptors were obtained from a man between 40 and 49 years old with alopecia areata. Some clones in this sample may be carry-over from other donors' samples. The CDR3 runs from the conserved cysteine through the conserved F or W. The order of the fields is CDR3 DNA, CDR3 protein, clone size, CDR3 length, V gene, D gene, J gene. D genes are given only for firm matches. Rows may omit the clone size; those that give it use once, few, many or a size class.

cdr3_nt: TGCAGCGCCCCCGCTAGTAGGGCCCCAGATACGCAGTATTTT
cdr3_aa: CSAPASRAPDTQYF
clone_size: -
cdr3_length: 14
v_call: TRBV29-1
d_call: -
j_call: TRBJ2-3

cdr3_nt: TGTGCCAGCAGCTTATTCGTTCCTAGCGGGCCCCTGGGGGCCACAGATACGCAGTATTTT
cdr3_aa: CASSLFVPSGPLGATDTQYF
clone_size: -
cdr3_length: 20
v_call: TRBV7-2
d_call: TRBD2
j_call: TRBJ2-3

cdr3_nt: TGTGCCAGCTCACCCCGGCAAACAAGCACAGATACGCAGTATTTT
cdr3_aa: CASSPRQTSTDTQYF
clone_size: few
cdr3_length: 15
v_call: TRBV18
d_call: -
j_call: TRBJ2-3

cdr3_nt: TGCAGCGTTGCTGACAGTCAGGGCTACATTCAGTACTTC
cdr3_aa: CSVADSQGYIQYF
clone_size: -
cdr3_length: 13
v_call: TRBV29-1
d_call: -
j_call: TRBJ2-4

cdr3_nt: TGTGCCAGCGGGGGCGAAGGAGGGCGGGAGACCCAGTACTTC
cdr3_aa: CASGGEGGRETQYF
clone_size: -
cdr3_length: 14
v_call: TRBV7-6
d_call: -
j_call: TRBJ2-5

cdr3_nt: TGTGCCAGCAGTGAGAGGCCAGGAGCGGGGGGGTTTGGAAACATTCAGTACTTC
cdr3_aa: CASSERPGAGGFGNIQYF
clone_size: few
cdr3_length: 18
v_call: TRBV25-1
d_call: TRBD2
j_call: TRBJ2-4

cdr3_nt: TGTGCCATCAGTGGGTCCCCTGAATTTGGCTACACCTTC
cdr3_aa: CAISGSPEFGYTF
clone_size: few
cdr3_length: 13
v_call: TRBV10-3
d_call: -
j_call: TRBJ1-2

cdr3_nt: TGTGCCAGCAGCTCACAACAGGCGGGGGGGAATTCACCCCTCCACTTT
cdr3_aa: CASSSQQAGGNSPLHF
clone_size: -
cdr3_length: 16
v_call: TRBV7-2
d_call: -
j_call: TRBJ1-6

cdr3_nt: TGTGCCAGCAGCCCTGGACTAGCGAGGTCCTACGAGCAGTACTTC
cdr3_aa: CASSPGLARSYEQYF
clone_size: -
cdr3_length: 15
v_call: TRBV7-8
d_call: TRBD2
j_call: TRBJ2-7

cdr3_nt: TGTGCCAGCAGCTTAGGGGGAGGGACTGAAGCTTTCTTT
cdr3_aa: CASSLGGGTEAFF
clone_size: few
cdr3_length: 13
v_call: TRBV7-2
d_call: -
j_call: TRBJ1-1

cdr3_nt: TGTGCCAGCAGTGGCGGACTAGCGGGAATGGATACGCAGTATTTT
cdr3_aa: CASSGGLAGMDTQYF
clone_size: -
cdr3_length: 15
v_call: TRBV2
d_call: TRBD2
j_call: TRBJ2-3

cdr3_nt: TGCGCCAGCAGCCTTAGCTGGAGCACAGATACGCAGTATTTT
cdr3_aa: CASSLSWSTDTQYF
clone_size: few
cdr3_length: 14
v_call: TRBV5-1
d_call: -
j_call: TRBJ2-3

cdr3_nt: TGTGCCAGCAGTCCGTATGGGACTGAAGCTTTCTTT
cdr3_aa: CASSPYGTEAFF
clone_size: -
cdr3_length: 12
v_call: TRBV11-3
d_call: -
j_call: TRBJ1-1

cdr3_nt: TGCAGTGCTAGATCCCCGCTTGGAACCGGAATGGGGTTTGAGTCACCCCTCCACTTT
cdr3_aa: CSARSPLGTGMGFESPLHF
clone_size: -
cdr3_length: 19
v_call: TRBV20-1
d_call: -
j_call: TRBJ1-6

cdr3_nt: TGCAGTGCAAGGACAGGGGATTTTAGCAATCAGCCCCAGCATTTT
cdr3_aa: CSARTGDFSNQPQHF
clone_size: -
cdr3_length: 15
v_call: TRBV20-1
d_call: TRBD1
j_call: TRBJ1-5

cdr3_nt: TGTGCCAGCAGCCCCCTCGCCAGGGCAGCCGGGGAGCTGTTTTTT
cdr3_aa: CASSPLARAAGELFF
clone_size: -
cdr3_length: 15
v_call: TRBV3-1
d_call: -
j_call: TRBJ2-2

cdr3_nt: TGTGCCAGCGCTGGAACTAGCGGGAGGTGGGGCTACAATGAGCAGTTCTTC
cdr3_aa: CASAGTSGRWGYNEQFF
clone_size: few
cdr3_length: 17
v_call: TRBV6-6
d_call: TRBD2
j_call: TRBJ2-1

cdr3_nt: TGTGCCACCAGCAGAGTGGAACCCGCCCATGAGCAGTTCTTC
cdr3_aa: CATSRVEPAHEQFF
clone_size: -
cdr3_length: 14
v_call: TRBV15
d_call: -
j_call: TRBJ2-1

cdr3_nt: TGCAGCGCCCGGGGACAGCTTACCTACGAGCAGTACTTC
cdr3_aa: CSARGQLTYEQYF
clone_size: few
cdr3_length: 13
v_call: TRBV29-1
d_call: TRBD1
j_call: TRBJ2-7

cdr3_nt: TGTGCCAGCAGTTCCTTGGGGGACAATGAGCAGTTCTTC
cdr3_aa: CASSSLGDNEQFF
clone_size: few
cdr3_length: 13
v_call: TRBV12-3/TRBV12-4
d_call: -
j_call: TRBJ2-1

cdr3_nt: TGTGCCAGCAGCCAACAATCGCTAGGACTAGCGGGCGAGCAGTACTTC
cdr3_aa: CASSQQSLGLAGEQYF
clone_size: -
cdr3_length: 16
v_call: TRBV4-2
d_call: TRBD2
j_call: TRBJ2-7

cdr3_nt: TGCGCCAGCAGCTCCGGGACCACACACACAGATACGCAGTATTTT
cdr3_aa: CASSSGTTHTDTQYF
clone_size: -
cdr3_length: 15
v_call: TRBV5-1
d_call: -
j_call: TRBJ2-3

cdr3_nt: TGCAGCGTTGAGGGGGACAGGGTCTCTCCAGATACGCAGTATTTT
cdr3_aa: CSVEGDRVSPDTQYF
clone_size: few
cdr3_length: 15
v_call: TRBV29-1
d_call: TRBD1
j_call: TRBJ2-3

cdr3_nt: TGTGCCAGCAGCCAGACTAGCGGGACAGGGGAGCAGTACTTC
cdr3_aa: CASSQTSGTGEQYF
clone_size: few
cdr3_length: 14
v_call: TRBV7-2
d_call: TRBD2
j_call: TRBJ2-7

cdr3_nt: TGTGCCAGCAGTTTTCCGAGCTCCTACGAGCAGTACTTC
cdr3_aa: CASSFPSSYEQYF
clone_size: -
cdr3_length: 13
v_call: TRBV6-6
d_call: -
j_call: TRBJ2-7

cdr3_nt: TGTGCCAGCAGTGAACATGGAGGGGAGGTCAATCAGCCCCAGCATTTT
cdr3_aa: CASSEHGGEVNQPQHF
clone_size: -
cdr3_length: 16
v_call: TRBV6-1
d_call: -
j_call: TRBJ1-5

cdr3_nt: TGTGCCAGCAGCAACAGGGGGGACTACAATGAGCAGTTCTTC
cdr3_aa: CASSNRGDYNEQFF
clone_size: -
cdr3_length: 14
v_call: TRBV11-3
d_call: TRBD1
j_call: TRBJ2-1

cdr3_nt: TGTGCCAGCAGCTTCGATCTGGGCGAGCAGTACTTC
cdr3_aa: CASSFDLGEQYF
clone_size: -
cdr3_length: 12
v_call: TRBV7-2
d_call: -
j_call: TRBJ2-7

cdr3_nt: TGCAGCGTGACAGGGCGAGGAGAGACCCAGTACTTC
cdr3_aa: CSVTGRGETQYF
clone_size: few
cdr3_length: 12
v_call: TRBV29-1
d_call: TRBD1
j_call: TRBJ2-5

cdr3_nt: TGTGCCAGCAGTTTATATCGGGGGAATGAGCAGTTCTTC
cdr3_aa: CASSLYRGNEQFF
clone_size: few
cdr3_length: 13
v_call: TRBV28
d_call: -
j_call: TRBJ2-1

cdr3_nt: TGTGCCAGCAGCTCGAACTTAGCGGGAGTTCAGGATGAGCAGTTCTTC
cdr3_aa: CASSSNLAGVQDEQFF
clone_size: few
cdr3_length: 16
v_call: TRBV7-2
d_call: TRBD2
j_call: TRBJ2-1

cdr3_nt: TGTGCCAGCAGCCACAGCGGGAGAGGCACCGGGGAGCTGTTTTTT
cdr3_aa: CASSHSGRGTGELFF
clone_size: -
cdr3_length: 15
v_call: TRBV7-2
d_call: TRBD2
j_call: TRBJ2-2

cdr3_nt: TGTGCCACCAGTTCACAACGGGGCAAAGAGACCCAGTACTTC
cdr3_aa: CATSSQRGKETQYF
clone_size: few
cdr3_length: 14
v_call: TRBV24-1
d_call: -
j_call: TRBJ2-5

cdr3_nt: TGCAGTGCTAGCCGTGGCGGGAGTTTCAGCGAGCAGTACTTC
cdr3_aa: CSASRGGSFSEQYF
clone_size: -
cdr3_length: 14
v_call: TRBV20-1
d_call: TRBD2
j_call: TRBJ2-7

cdr3_nt: TGTGCCAGCAGTTTAACGGTTTCGAACACCGGGGAGCTGTTTTTT
cdr3_aa: CASSLTVSNTGELFF
clone_size: -
cdr3_length: 15
v_call: TRBV12-3/TRBV12-4
d_call: -
j_call: TRBJ2-2

cdr3_nt: TGTGCCAGTAGTCCTGGACTAGCGGGAGGGAGGTCTGGGGCCAACGTCCTGACTTTC
cdr3_aa: CASSPGLAGGRSGANVLTF
clone_size: -
cdr3_length: 19
v_call: TRBV19
d_call: TRBD2
j_call: TRBJ2-6

cdr3_nt: TGCGCCAGCACGGCTAACACAGATACGCAGTATTTT
cdr3_aa: CASTANTDTQYF
clone_size: few
cdr3_length: 12
v_call: TRBV5-1
d_call: -
j_call: TRBJ2-3

cdr3_nt: TGCGCCAGCAGCTTGGTGGACAGGGGGCAAGAGACCCAGTACTTC
cdr3_aa: CASSLVDRGQETQYF
clone_size: few
cdr3_length: 15
v_call: TRBV5-1
d_call: TRBD1
j_call: TRBJ2-5

cdr3_nt: TGCAGTGCCAGTATAAGGGACAGGGGGGGAGATACGCAGTATTTT
cdr3_aa: CSASIRDRGGDTQYF
clone_size: -
cdr3_length: 15
v_call: TRBV20-1
d_call: TRBD1
j_call: TRBJ2-3

cdr3_nt: TGCGCCAGCAGCCAAGACACGGGTCGGGGTGAGCAGTTCTTC
cdr3_aa: CASSQDTGRGEQFF
clone_size: -
cdr3_length: 14
v_call: TRBV4-3
d_call: -
j_call: TRBJ2-1

cdr3_nt: TGTGCCAGCAGTGATCTGTGGGGGACCTACAATGAGCAGTTCTTC
cdr3_aa: CASSDLWGTYNEQFF
clone_size: once
cdr3_length: 15
v_call: TRBV6-1
d_call: -
j_call: TRBJ2-1

cdr3_nt: TGCGCCAGCAGCCAAGATAACGGGGGAGAGGTTGCAGATACGCAGTATTTT
cdr3_aa: CASSQDNGGEVADTQYF
clone_size: -
cdr3_length: 17
v_call: TRBV4-1
d_call: -
j_call: TRBJ2-3

cdr3_nt: TGCAGTGCTAGAGGACAGGGGGCAGGTGAAAAACTGTTTTTT
cdr3_aa: CSARGQGAGEKLFF
clone_size: -
cdr3_length: 14
v_call: TRBV20-1
d_call: TRBD1
j_call: TRBJ1-4

cdr3_nt: TGTGCCAGCAGAGAGCGGGAGGGTTCAGATACGCAGTATTTT
cdr3_aa: CASREREGSDTQYF
clone_size: few
cdr3_length: 14
v_call: TRBV12-3/TRBV12-4
d_call: TRBD2
j_call: TRBJ2-3

cdr3_nt: TGCAGTTACGCGGTGGGAATGGACACCGGGGAGCTGTTTTTT
cdr3_aa: CSYAVGMDTGELFF
clone_size: few
cdr3_length: 14
v_call: TRBV20-1
d_call: -
j_call: TRBJ2-2

cdr3_nt: TGTGCCAGCAGCCAAGATCATGGAGGTAATCAGCCCCAGCATTTT
cdr3_aa: CASSQDHGGNQPQHF
clone_size: few
cdr3_length: 15
v_call: TRBV3-1
d_call: -
j_call: TRBJ1-5

cdr3_nt: TGCAGCGTTGATCTTCGCGGAGTAGAGACCCAGTACTTC
cdr3_aa: CSVDLRGVETQYF
clone_size: -
cdr3_length: 13
v_call: TRBV29-1
d_call: -
j_call: TRBJ2-5

cdr3_nt: TGTGCCAGCAGAGGGACAGGGGCTTTGGAGACCCAGTACTTC
cdr3_aa: CASRGTGALETQYF
clone_size: -
cdr3_length: 14
v_call: TRBV3-1
d_call: TRBD1
j_call: TRBJ2-5

cdr3_nt: TGCGCCAGCAGCTTCCTAGGAGATACGCAGTATTTT
cdr3_aa: CASSFLGDTQYF
clone_size: once
cdr3_length: 12
v_call: TRBV5-1
d_call: -
j_call: TRBJ2-3

cdr3_nt: TGTGCCAGCAGCCTAGATGGACAGCTGCTGAACACTGAAGCTTTCTTT
cdr3_aa: CASSLDGQLLNTEAFF
clone_size: few
cdr3_length: 16
v_call: TRBV12-3/TRBV12-4
d_call: -
j_call: TRBJ1-1

cdr3_nt: TGTGCCAGCAGCCTAGCGGGAGTCCTGGCGAACACCGGGGAGCTGTTTTTT
cdr3_aa: CASSLAGVLANTGELFF
clone_size: few
cdr3_length: 17
v_call: TRBV7-2
d_call: TRBD2
j_call: TRBJ2-2

cdr3_nt: TGTGCCAGCAGCAAAGAGGCAGCCCAGAGGAAGGTCTTC
cdr3_aa: CASSKEAAQRKVF
clone_size: -
cdr3_length: 13
v_call: TRBV21-1
d_call: -
j_call: TRBJ2-1

cdr3_nt: TGTGCCAGCAGCTCCCCTGACTTAGCTACCTACGAGCAGTACTTC
cdr3_aa: CASSSPDLATYEQYF
clone_size: -
cdr3_length: 15
v_call: TRBV13
d_call: -
j_call: TRBJ2-7